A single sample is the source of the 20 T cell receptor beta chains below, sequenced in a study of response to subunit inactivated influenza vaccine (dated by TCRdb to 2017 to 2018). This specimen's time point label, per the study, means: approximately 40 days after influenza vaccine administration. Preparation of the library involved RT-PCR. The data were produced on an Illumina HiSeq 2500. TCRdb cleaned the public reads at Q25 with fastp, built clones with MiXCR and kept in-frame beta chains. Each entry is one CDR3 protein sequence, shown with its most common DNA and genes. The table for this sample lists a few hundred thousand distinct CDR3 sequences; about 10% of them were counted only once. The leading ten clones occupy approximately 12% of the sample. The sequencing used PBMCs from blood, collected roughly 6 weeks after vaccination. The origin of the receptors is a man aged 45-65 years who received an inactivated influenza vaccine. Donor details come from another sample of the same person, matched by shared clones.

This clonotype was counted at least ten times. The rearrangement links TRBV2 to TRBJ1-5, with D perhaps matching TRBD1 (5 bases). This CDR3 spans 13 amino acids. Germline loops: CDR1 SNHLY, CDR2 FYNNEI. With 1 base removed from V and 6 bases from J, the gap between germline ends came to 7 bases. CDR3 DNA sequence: TGTGCCAGCAGTGAAGTAACAGGTCAGCCCCAGCATTTT. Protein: CASSEVTGQPQHF.

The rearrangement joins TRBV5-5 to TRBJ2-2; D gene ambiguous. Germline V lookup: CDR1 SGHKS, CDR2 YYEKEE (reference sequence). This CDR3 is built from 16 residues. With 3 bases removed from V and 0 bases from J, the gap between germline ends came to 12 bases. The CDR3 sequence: CASSSSGNANTGELFF. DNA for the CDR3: TGTGCCAGCAGCTCCTCGGGCAACGCGAACACCGGGGAGCTGTTTTTT.

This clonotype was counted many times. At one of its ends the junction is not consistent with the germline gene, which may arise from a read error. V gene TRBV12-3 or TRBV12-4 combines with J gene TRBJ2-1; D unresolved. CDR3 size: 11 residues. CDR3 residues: CASSLGNEQFF. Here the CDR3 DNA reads TGTGCCAGCAGCTTAGGGAATGAGCAGTTCTTC.

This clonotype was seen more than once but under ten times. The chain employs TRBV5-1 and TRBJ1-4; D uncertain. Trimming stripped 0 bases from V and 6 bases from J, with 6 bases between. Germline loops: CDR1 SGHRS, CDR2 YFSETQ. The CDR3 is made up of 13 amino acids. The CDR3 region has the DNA TGCGCCAGCAGCTTGGAAGACCATGAAAAACTGTTTTTT. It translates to CASSLEDHEKLFF.

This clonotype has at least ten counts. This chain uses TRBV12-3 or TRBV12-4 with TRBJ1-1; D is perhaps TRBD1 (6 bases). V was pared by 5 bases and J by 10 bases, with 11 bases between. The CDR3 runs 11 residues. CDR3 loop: CASSGGSGAFF. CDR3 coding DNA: TGTGCCAGCAGTGGGGGCTCCGGAGCTTTCTTT.

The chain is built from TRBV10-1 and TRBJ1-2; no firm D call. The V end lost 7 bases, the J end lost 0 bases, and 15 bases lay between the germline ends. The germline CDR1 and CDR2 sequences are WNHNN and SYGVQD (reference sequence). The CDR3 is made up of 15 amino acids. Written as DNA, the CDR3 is TGCGCCAGCACTCGAGACCGGGCGGCTAACTATGGCTACACCTTC. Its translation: CASTRDRAANYGYTF.

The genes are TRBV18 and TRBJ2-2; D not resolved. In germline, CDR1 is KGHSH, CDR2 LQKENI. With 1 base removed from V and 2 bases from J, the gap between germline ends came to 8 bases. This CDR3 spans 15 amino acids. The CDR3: CASSPQSSNTGELFF. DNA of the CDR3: TGTGCCAGCTCACCACAGAGCAGCAACACCGGGGAGCTGTTTTTT.

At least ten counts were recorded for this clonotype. CDR3 DNA sequence: TGTGCCAGCAGTTTGGCCCGGGGCAATGAAAAACTGTTTTTT. Residues: CASSLARGNEKLFF. The V and J genes are TRBV12-3 or TRBV12-4 and TRBJ1-4; D may be TRBD1 (5 bases). V was shortened by 3 bases and J by 5 bases, with 10 bases between the two germline ends. This CDR3 is 14 amino acids long.

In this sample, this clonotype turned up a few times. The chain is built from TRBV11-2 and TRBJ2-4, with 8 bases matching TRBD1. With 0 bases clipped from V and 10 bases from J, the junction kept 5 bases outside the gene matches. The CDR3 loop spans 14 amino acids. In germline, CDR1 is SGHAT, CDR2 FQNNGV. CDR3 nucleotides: TGTGCCAGCAGCTTAGAGCAGACAGGGGAGATTCAGTACTTC. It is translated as CASSLEQTGEIQYF. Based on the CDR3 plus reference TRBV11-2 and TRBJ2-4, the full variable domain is EAGVAQSPRYKIIEKRQSVAFWCNPISGHATLYWYQQILGQGPKLLIQFQNNGVVDDSQLPKDRFSAERLKGVDSTLKIQPAKLEDSAVYLCASSLEQTGEIQYFGAGTRLSVL.

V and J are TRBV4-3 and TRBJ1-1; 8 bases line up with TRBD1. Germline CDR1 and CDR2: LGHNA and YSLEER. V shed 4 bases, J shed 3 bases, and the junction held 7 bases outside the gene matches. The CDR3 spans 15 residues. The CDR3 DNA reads TGCGCCAGCAGCCTACGACAGGGGATCCACACTGAAGCTTTCTTT. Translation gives CASSLRQGIHTEAFF.

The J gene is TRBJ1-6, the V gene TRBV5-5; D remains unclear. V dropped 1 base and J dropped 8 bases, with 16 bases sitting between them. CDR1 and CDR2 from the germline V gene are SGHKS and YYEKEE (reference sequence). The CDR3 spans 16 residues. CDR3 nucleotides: TGTGCCAGCAGCTTGAGGTTGACCCAGACGGATTCACCCCTCCACTTT. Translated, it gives CASSLRLTQTDSPLHF.

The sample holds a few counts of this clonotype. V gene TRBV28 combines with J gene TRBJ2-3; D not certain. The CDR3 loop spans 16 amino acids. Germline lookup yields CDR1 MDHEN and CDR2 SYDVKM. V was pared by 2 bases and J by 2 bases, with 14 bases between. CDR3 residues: CASSLDLLTDTDTQYF. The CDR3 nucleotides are TGTGCCAGCAGTTTAGACTTATTGACGGACACAGATACGCAGTATTTT.

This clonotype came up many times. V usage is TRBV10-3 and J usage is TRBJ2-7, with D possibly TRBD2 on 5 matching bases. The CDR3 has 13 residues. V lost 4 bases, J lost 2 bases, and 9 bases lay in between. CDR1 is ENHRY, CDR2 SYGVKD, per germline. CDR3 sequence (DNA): TGTGCCATCAGTGCCGGGATTACCTACGAGCAGTACTTC. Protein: CAISAGITYEQYF.

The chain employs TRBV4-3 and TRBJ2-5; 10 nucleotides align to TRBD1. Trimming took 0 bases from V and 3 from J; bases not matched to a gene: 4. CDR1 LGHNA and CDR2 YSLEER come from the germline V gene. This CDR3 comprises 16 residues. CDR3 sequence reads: CASSQDGTGVKETQYF. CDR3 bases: TGCGCCAGCAGCCAAGACGGGACAGGGGTGAAAGAGACCCAGTACTTC.

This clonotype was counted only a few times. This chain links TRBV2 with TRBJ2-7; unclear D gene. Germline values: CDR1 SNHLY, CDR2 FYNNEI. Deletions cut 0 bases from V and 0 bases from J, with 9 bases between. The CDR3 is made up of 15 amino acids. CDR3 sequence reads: CASSEASNPSYEQYF. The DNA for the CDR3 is TGTGCCAGCAGTGAAGCCAGTAACCCCTCCTACGAGCAGTACTTC.

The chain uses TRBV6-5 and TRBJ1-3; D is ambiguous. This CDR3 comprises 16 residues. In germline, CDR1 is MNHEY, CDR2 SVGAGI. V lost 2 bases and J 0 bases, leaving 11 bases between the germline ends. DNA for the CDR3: TGTGCCAGCAGTTACGCGGCGGAGAGCTCTGGAAACACCATATATTTT. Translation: CASSYAAESSGNTIYF.

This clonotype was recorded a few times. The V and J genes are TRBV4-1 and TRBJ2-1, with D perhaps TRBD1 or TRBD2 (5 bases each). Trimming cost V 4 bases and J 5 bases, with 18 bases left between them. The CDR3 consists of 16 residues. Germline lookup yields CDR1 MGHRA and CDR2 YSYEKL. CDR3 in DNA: TGCGCCAGCAGCCCTAGACAGCGGTCGGCGAACAATGAGCAGTTCTTC. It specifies CASSPRQRSANNEQFF.

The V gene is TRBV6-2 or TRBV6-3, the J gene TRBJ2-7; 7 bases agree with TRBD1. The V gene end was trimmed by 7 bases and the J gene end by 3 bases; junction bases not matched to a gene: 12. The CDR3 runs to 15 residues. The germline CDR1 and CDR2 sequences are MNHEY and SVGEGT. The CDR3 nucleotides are TGTGCCAGCACCCCCTCAGGACAGGAGAACTACGAGCAGTACTTC. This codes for CASTPSGQENYEQYF.

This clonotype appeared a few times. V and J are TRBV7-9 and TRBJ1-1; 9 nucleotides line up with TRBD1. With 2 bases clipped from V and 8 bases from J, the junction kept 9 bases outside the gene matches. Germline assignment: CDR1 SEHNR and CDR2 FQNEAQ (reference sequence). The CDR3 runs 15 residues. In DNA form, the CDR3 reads TGTGCCAGCAGCTTACGACGAGGGACAGGGTACGAAGCTTTCTTT. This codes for CASSLRRGTGYEAFF.

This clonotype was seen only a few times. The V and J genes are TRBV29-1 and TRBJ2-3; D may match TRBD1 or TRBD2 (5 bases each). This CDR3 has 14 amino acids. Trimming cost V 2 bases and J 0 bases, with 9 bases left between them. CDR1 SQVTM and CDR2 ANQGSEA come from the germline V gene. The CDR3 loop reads CSVEPGPSTDTQYF. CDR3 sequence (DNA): TGCAGCGTTGAACCGGGACCAAGCACAGATACGCAGTATTTT.